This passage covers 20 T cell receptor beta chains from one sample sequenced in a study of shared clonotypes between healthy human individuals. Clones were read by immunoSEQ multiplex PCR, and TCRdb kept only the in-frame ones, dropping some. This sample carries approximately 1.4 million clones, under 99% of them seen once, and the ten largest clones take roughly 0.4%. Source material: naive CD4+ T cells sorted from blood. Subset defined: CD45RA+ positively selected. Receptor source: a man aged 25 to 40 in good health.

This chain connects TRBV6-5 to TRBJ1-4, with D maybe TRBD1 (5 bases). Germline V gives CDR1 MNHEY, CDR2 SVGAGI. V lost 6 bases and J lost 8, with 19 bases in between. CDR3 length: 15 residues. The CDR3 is CASRGDARRLEKLFF. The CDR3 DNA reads TGTGCCAGCAGGGGGGACGCCCGGAGGTTGGAAAAACTGTTTTTT.

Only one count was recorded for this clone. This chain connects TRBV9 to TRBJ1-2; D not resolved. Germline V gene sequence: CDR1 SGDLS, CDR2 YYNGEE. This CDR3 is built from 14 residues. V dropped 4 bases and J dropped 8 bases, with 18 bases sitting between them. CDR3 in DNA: TGTGCCAGCAGCCAAGGCACCCAGTCCGTCGGCTACACCTTC. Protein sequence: CASSQGTQSVGYTF.

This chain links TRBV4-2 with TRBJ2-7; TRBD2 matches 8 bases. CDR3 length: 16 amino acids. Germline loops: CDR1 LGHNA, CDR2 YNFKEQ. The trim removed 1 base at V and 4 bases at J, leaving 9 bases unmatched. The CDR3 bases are TGTGCCAGCAGCCAAGTTTCCGGGAGGGCGATGTACGAGCAGTACTTC. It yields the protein CASSQVSGRAMYEQYF.

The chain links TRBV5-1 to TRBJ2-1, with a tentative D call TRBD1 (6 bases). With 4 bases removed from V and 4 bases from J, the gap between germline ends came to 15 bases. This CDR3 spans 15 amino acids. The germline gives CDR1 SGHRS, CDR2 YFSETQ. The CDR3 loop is CASSPGTLFYNEQFF. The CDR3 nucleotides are TGCGCCAGCAGCCCCGGGACACTATTTTACAATGAGCAGTTCTTC.

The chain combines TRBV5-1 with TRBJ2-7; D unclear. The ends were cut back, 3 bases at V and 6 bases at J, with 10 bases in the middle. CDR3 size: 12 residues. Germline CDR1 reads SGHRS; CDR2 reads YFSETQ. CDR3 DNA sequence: TGCGCCAGCAGCTCCTCATCCAGCGAGCAGTACTTC. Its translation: CASSSSSSEQYF. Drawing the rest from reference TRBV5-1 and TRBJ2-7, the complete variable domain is KAGVTQTPRYLIKTRGQQVTLSCSPISGHRSVSWYQQTPGQGLQFLFEYFSETQRNKGNFPGRFSGRQFSNSRSEMNVSTLELGDSALYLCASSSSSSEQYFGPGTRLTVT.

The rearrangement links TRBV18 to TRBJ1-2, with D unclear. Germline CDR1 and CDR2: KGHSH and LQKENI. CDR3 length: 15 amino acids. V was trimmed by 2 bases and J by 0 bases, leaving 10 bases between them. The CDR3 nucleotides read TGTGCCAGCTCACCAGCAGGAGTCCCTAACTATGGCTACACCTTC. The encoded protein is CASSPAGVPNYGYTF.

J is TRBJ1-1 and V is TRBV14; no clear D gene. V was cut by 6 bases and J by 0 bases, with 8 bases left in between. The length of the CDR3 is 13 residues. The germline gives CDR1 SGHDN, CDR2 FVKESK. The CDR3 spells CASRITVNTEAFF. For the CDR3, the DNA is TGTGCCAGCAGGATAACAGTGAACACTGAAGCTTTCTTT.

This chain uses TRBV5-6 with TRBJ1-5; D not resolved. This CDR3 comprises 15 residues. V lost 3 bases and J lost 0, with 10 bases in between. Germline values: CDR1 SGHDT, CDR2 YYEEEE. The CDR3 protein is CASSSVGYSNQPQHF. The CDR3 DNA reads TGTGCCAGCAGCTCCGTGGGCTATAGCAATCAGCCCCAGCATTTT. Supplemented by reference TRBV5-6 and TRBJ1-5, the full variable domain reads DAGVTQSPTHLIKTRGQQVTLRCSPKSGHDTVSWYQQALGQGPQFIFQYYEEEERQRGNFPDRFSGHQFPNYSSELNVNALLLGDSALYLCASSSVGYSNQPQHFGDGTRLSIL.

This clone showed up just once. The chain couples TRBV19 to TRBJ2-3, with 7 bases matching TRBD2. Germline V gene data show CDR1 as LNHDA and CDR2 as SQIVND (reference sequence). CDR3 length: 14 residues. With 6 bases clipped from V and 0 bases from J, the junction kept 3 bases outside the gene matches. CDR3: CASRVAGSTDTQYF. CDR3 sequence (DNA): TGTGCCAGTAGGGTAGCGGGTAGCACAGATACGCAGTATTTT.

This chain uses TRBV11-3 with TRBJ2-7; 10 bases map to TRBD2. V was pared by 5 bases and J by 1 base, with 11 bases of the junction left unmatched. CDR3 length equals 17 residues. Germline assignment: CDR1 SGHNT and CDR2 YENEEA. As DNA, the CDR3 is TGTGCCAGCAGCCCCACCGGGCTAGCGGGAGCATCCTACGAGCAGTACTTC. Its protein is CASSPTGLAGASYEQYF.

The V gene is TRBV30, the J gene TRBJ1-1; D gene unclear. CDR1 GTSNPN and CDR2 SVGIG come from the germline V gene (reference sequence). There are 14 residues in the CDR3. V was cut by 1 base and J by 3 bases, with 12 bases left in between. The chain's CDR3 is CAWSGGRRDTEAFF. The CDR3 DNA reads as TGTGCCTGGAGTGGAGGGAGGAGAGACACTGAAGCTTTCTTT.

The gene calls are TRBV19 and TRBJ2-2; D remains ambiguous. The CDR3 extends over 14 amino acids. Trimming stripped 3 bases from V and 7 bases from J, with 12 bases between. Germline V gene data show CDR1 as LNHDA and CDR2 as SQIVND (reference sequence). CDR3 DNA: TGTGCCAGTAGTATGACTGGTGAGGACGGGGAGCTGTTTTTT. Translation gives CASSMTGEDGELFF.

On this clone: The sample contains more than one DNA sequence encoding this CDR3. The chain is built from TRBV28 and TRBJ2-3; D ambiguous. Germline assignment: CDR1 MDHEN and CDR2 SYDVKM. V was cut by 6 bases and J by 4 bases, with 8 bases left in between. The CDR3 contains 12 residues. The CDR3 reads CASSPVPDTQYF. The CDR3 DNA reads TGTGCCAGCAGCCCGGTACCAGATACGCAGTATTTT.

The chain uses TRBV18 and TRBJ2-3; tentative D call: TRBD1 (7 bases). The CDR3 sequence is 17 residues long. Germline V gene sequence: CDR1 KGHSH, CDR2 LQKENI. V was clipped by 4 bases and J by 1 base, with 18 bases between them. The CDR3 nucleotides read TGTGCCAGCTCACTGCGTGCAGGGGGGAAGCGCACAGATACGCAGTATTTT. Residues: CASSLRAGGKRTDTQYF.

CDR3 in amino acids: CASSASQVLYSNQPQHF. CDR3 sequence (DNA): TGTGCCAGCAGTGCGTCCCAGGTTCTCTATAGCAATCAGCCCCAGCATTTT. The chain has TRBV27 and TRBJ1-5; D is uncertain. This CDR3 has 17 residues. Germline values: CDR1 MNHEY, CDR2 SMNVEV (reference sequence). Trimming pared 5 bases from V and 0 bases from J, leaving 17 bases between.

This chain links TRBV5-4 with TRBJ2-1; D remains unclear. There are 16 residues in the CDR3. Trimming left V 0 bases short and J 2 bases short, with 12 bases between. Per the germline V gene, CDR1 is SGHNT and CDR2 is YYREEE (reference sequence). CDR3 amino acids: CASSLEQSGPYNEQFF. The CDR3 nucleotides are TGTGCCAGCAGCTTGGAGCAGTCGGGCCCCTACAATGAGCAGTTCTTC.

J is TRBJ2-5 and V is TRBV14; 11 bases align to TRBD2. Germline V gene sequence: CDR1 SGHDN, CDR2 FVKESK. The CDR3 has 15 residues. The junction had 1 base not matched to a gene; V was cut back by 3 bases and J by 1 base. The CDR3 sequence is CASSQGTSGQETQYF. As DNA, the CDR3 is TGTGCCAGCAGCCAGGGGACTAGCGGCCAAGAGACCCAGTACTTC.

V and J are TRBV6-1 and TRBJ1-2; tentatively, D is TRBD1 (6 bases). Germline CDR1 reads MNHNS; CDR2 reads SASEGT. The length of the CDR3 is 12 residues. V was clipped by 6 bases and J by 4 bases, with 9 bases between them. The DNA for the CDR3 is TGTGCCAGCAGGACAGGAATCTATGGCTACACCTTC. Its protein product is CASRTGIYGYTF.

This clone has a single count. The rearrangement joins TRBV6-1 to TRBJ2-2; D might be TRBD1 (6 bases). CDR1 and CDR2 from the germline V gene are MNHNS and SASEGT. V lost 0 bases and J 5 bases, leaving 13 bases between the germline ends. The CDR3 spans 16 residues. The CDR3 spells CASSEAGGKRTGELFF. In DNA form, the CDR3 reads TGTGCCAGCAGTGAAGCAGGGGGTAAGAGAACCGGGGAGCTGTTTTTT.

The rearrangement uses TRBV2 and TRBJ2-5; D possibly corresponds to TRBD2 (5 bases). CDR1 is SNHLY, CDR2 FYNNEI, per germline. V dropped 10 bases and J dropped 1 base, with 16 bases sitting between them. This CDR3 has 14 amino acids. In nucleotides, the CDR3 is TGTGCCACCGAAGAGGGAGTGGGCCAAGAGACCCAGTACTTC. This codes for CATEEGVGQETQYF.